What follows are 9 T cell receptor beta chains derived from one specimen sequenced in a study of T cell responses to AZD1222 COVID-19 vaccine. Here immunoSEQ multiplex PCR was the method, and the copy in TCRdb shows in-frame clones only, minus some. The repertoire includes 110,000 or so clones, 88% of them detected once, and approximately 3.5% sits in the top ten. The sample was peripheral blood, taken 28 days after the second AZD1222 dose. Receptor source: an adult who received the AZD1222 COVID-19 vaccine.

The rearrangement links TRBV18 to TRBJ1-3, with TRBD1 matching over 11 bases. V lost 3 bases, J lost 4 bases, and 11 bases stayed unmatched. The CDR3 length is 18 residues. Per the germline V gene, CDR1 is KGHSH and CDR2 is LQKENI. CDR3 sequence (DNA): TGTGCCAGCTCACCCCGGACAGGGGGCTCTCTAGGGGGAAACACCATATATTTT. Translating gives CASSPRTGGSLGGNTIYF.

The chain couples TRBV30 to TRBJ2-5; D gene uncertain. Germline V CDR1 and CDR2: GTSNPN, SVGIG (reference sequence). Deletions cut 0 bases from V and 2 bases from J, with 7 bases between. There are 13 residues in the CDR3. CDR3 sequence: CAWSVWLQETQYF. In nucleotides, the CDR3 is TGTGCCTGGAGTGTATGGTTGCAAGAGACCCAGTACTTC.

The sample holds one count of this clone. The genes are TRBV5-5 and TRBJ2-7; 10 bases are a match to TRBD1. V lost 1 base to trimming and J lost 4 bases; unmatched junction nucleotides: 5. CDR3 size: 15 residues. Germline V CDR1 and CDR2: SGHKS, YYEKEE (reference sequence). CDR3 sequence: CASSLSLGQGYEQYF. CDR3 bases: TGTGCCAGCAGCTTGTCTCTGGGACAGGGGTACGAGCAGTACTTC.

This clone was found once. The chain joins TRBV4-3 to TRBJ2-5; a possible D gene is TRBD1 (5 bases). V was cut by 0 bases and J by 2 bases, with 16 bases left in between. Per the germline V gene, CDR1 is LGHNA and CDR2 is YSLEER. The CDR3 covers 17 residues. CDR3 in amino acids: CASSQDRVSGWQETQYF. DNA of the CDR3: TGCGCCAGCAGCCAAGATCGGGTTTCAGGGTGGCAAGAGACCCAGTACTTC.

The chain has TRBV29-1 and TRBJ1-5; 9 nucleotides agree with TRBD1. Trimming took 5 bases from V and 5 from J; bases not matched to a gene: 4. The germline gives CDR1 SQVTM, CDR2 ANQGSEA. The CDR3 is 13 amino acids. This CDR3 is CSVRDRVDQPQHF. Here the CDR3 DNA reads TGCAGCGTTCGGGACAGGGTAGATCAGCCCCAGCATTTT.

The J gene is TRBJ2-1, the V gene TRBV24-1; 8 bases match TRBD1. J lost 7 bases, V lost 0 bases, and 4 bases had no gene match. This CDR3 is 15 amino acids long. Germline lookup yields CDR1 KGHDR and CDR2 SFDVKD. CDR3 protein: CATSDLGRGRNEQFF. The CDR3, as DNA: TGTGCCACCAGTGATTTGGGCAGGGGGCGGAATGAGCAGTTCTTC.

The chain combines TRBV19 with TRBJ2-3; D is uncertain. Germline V lookup: CDR1 LNHDA, CDR2 SQIVND (reference sequence). V shed 3 bases and J shed 3 bases, with 10 bases lying between them. This CDR3 has 14 residues. The chain's CDR3 is CASSIGGKTDTQYF. CDR3 bases: TGTGCCAGTAGTATCGGTGGCAAAACAGATACGCAGTATTTT.

Here the CDR3 reads CASSLGSEEEQYF. DNA for the CDR3: TGTGCCAGCAGCTTAGGATCCGAGGAAGAGCAGTACTTC. The V and J genes are TRBV14 and TRBJ2-7; D unclear. Germline V gene lookup returns CDR1 SGHDN and CDR2 FVKESK. The length of the CDR3 is 13 residues. V lost 5 bases to trimming and J lost 7 bases, with 15 bases between them.

Only one count was recorded for this clone. The V gene is TRBV14, the J gene TRBJ2-2, with 7 positions matching TRBD1. The CDR3 loop spans 17 amino acids. The trim removed 1 base at V and 8 bases at J, leaving 13 bases unmatched. The V gene's germline CDR1 is SGHDN and CDR2 FVKESK. The CDR3 sequence: CASSQASGQSLLGELFF. CDR3 sequence (DNA): TGTGCCAGCAGCCAAGCCTCGGGACAGAGCTTACTAGGGGAGCTGTTTTTT.